This TCR beta chain came from a study of somatic mutations in cytotoxic T cells in rheumatoid arthritis (dated by TCRdb to between 2016 and 2019). Some background on the complete study: Patient peripheral blood (just under 31 ml EDTA) was drawn right after diagnosis and before any treatment started. A FACSAria II or Sony SH800 was used to flow-sort some V beta antibody-stained T-cell populations at nearly 100% purity, and TCRB sequencing was also done on sorted V beta1+ cells. For roughly 61 rheumatoid arthritis patients and fewer than 25 healthy controls, TCRB deep sequencing was carried out. To characterize clonality, the study used TCRB deep sequencing while asking whether somatic mutations are carried by expanded CD8+ T-cell clones in newly diagnosed, untreated rheumatoid arthritis. Median age was essentially the same in the patient group and the control group.

The immunoSEQ assay was applied to genomic DNA for TCRB CDR3 sequencing. The authors' analysis ran thus. Patient CD8+ clones larger than 1% were compared against published virus-specific TCRB sequences, and only a few matched. Only productive TCRB rearrangements were included in the analyses. Clonality was expressed as a Shannon entropy-based productive clonality index, with each clone defined by a unique TCRB CDR3 sequence. The template counts of each clone relative to the total templates per sample were used to calculate repertoire overlap between two samples. A correlation with a Spearman r of roughly 0.6 was found between V-gene usage by flow cytometry and V-gene usage by TCRB sequencing. TCRdb took this table from immuneACCESS and kept in-frame rearrangements with V and J called. Such tables lack part of the clones; where checked against another copy, unresolved V genes explain under half of the gap, and the rest is unexplained. D and trimming were read from the DNA, whereas the V and J calls and clone size are those reported in that table. The sample table contains 8,000 or so clones; only one count was recorded for about 77% of them. The top ten clones comprise approximately 38% of the sample.

Trimming costs V 1 base and J 7 bases, and their ends lie 18 bases apart. Reading from cysteine to phenylalanine, the CDR3 counts 16 amino acids. Only the CDR3 region is kept as DNA, spanning 48 bases read in frame from base 1. As encoded in the germline V gene, CDR1 is SGHTS while CDR2 is YDEGEE. This clone was seen a handful of times. Its antigen is unknown. No much larger clonotype is one base removed from it; base qualities were not supplied. The paper's findings and limits, for the study overall: It was unknown which antigens the expanded CD8+ clones targeted, and their absence from virus-specific databases did not exclude viral specificity. In about an eighth of the roughly 65 patients, more than 20% of CD8+ cells belonged to the largest CD8+ clone, while several identical CD8+ TCRB sequences were shared between blood and synovial fluid. There was no significant difference in CD8+ T-cell clonality between rheumatoid arthritis patients and age-matched healthy controls. The slight underrepresentation of TRBV07 in patients was not corrected for multiple comparisons. An increase of CD8+ clonality with age was seen in patients (Spearman r ≈ 0.49) but not in healthy controls.

Positive magnetic bead selection on an AutoMACS was used to isolate CD4+ and CD8+ cells, with flow cytometry used to check purity. After a first flow cytometry screen using a TCR V beta antibody panel, clonal expansions were characterized through TCRB deep sequencing of sorted CD8+ fractions. Peripheral blood mononuclear cells were obtained using density gradient separation with Ficoll-Paque PLUS. Nucleospin Tissue or Tissue XS kits were used to extract DNA from CD4-enriched, CD8-enriched or PBMC samples, and a Qubit 2.0 fluorometer was used for quantification. This receptor was identified in an adult with rheumatoid arthritis. The chain couples TRBV5-8 to TRBJ2-4; the D region possibly corresponds to TRBD1 (5 bases align). Sequencing was done on a sample of CD8+ T cells sorted from blood. The nucleotide sequence reads as follows: TGTGCCAGCAGCTTGTTCCAGGGCACGGTTGGGAACATTCAGTACTTC. It translates as CASSLFQGTVGNIQYF.